The present T cell receptor beta chain was sequenced within a study of vaccination and CD4 T cells after COVID-19. In regard to this clonotype: The antigen is undetermined.

Study-level findings and limits: Spike mono-reactivity applied to 304 of 307 vaccine-specific clones detected in convalescent patients.

Scientists ran DNA taken from cultured CD4+ T cells through the Oncomine TCR Beta short-read assay for sequencing. The template was genomic DNA from cultured CD4+ T cells. TCRdb passed the PCR reads through MiXCR, listing each CDR3 protein once. The table lists 20,000 to 30,000 distinct CDR3 sequences, roughly 40% of them singletons. V shed 6 bases and J shed 3 bases, with 18 bases lying between them. CDR1 and CDR2 from the germline V gene are SGHNT and YENEEA. The CDR3 spans 15 residues. The sample's treatment: roughly 10-day PBMC culture with coronavirus spike peptide pools or control peptides (ViraFEST assay). Antigen-specific T cells were expanded with peptide pools by ViraFEST, and TCRs were then sequenced.

The clonotype was recovered from a human donor who had recovered from COVID-19. This rearrangement joins TRBV11-3 to TRBJ2-7; tentative D call: TRBD2 (6 bases). Sequenced material: CD4+ T cells from blood, cultured in vitro. CDR3 nucleotide sequence: TGTGCCAGCAGGCCCGGAGGGGCGTTCGGCTACGAGCAGTACTTC. Translating gives CASRPGGAFGYEQYF.